One and the same sample provided the 7 T cell receptor beta chains below, sequenced in a study of shared T cell receptors in the human thymus. This table comes from immunoSEQ multiplex PCR, and its TCRdb copy is limited to in-frame clones, with some not included. The table has approximately 660,000 clones, roughly 88% seen once. These data also formed part of another study, on human thymus T cells.

The sample taken for sequencing was thymocytes. The receptors come from a boy younger than two with a congenital heart defect.

The gene calls are TRBV13 and TRBJ2-7; D is unclear. V was cut by 5 bases and J by 3 bases, with 14 bases left in between. The V gene's germline CDR1 is PRHDT and CDR2 FYEKMQ (reference sequence). This CDR3 is built from 14 residues. CDR3 DNA: TGTGCCAGCAGCCCCCTCCGAGGTGTCTACGAGCAGTACTTC. It is translated as CASSPLRGVYEQYF.

The chain is built from TRBV5-8 and TRBJ2-3, with 12 bases aligning to TRBD2. V dropped 0 bases and J dropped 4; count of bases not matched to a gene: 0. Germline assignment: CDR1 SGHTS and CDR2 YDEGEE. This CDR3 region has 15 residues. The CDR3, as DNA: TGTGCCAGCAGCTTGGCTAGCGGGAGGGCAGATACGCAGTATTTT. It specifies CASSLASGRADTQYF.

This chain joins TRBV27 and TRBJ2-6; D uncertain. CDR3 length: 17 amino acids. Per the germline V gene, CDR1 is MNHEY and CDR2 is SMNVEV (reference sequence). Trimming took 5 bases from V and 3 from J, leaving 17 bases between them. For the CDR3, the DNA is TGTGCCAGCAGTCCCCTCCCCCCGCGGAGTGGGGCCAACGTCCTGACTTTC. Translation: CASSPLPPRSGANVLTF.

This rearrangement joins TRBV10-2 to TRBJ2-1; TRBD2 matches 7 bases. The V gene end was trimmed by 6 bases and the J gene end by 5 bases; junction bases not matched to a gene: 13. Germline V lookup: CDR1 WSHSY, CDR2 SAAADI. The CDR3 runs 16 residues. CDR3 coding DNA: TGCGCCAGCAGACACACTAGCGCAATAGGGGACAATGAGCAGTTCTTC. Protein product: CASRHTSAIGDNEQFF.

The CDR3 coding sequence is TGTGCCAGCAGCTTAGCTGGCGGATGGCTAGCGGGAAACACCGGGGAGCTGTTTTTT. Its translation: CASSLAGGWLAGNTGELFF. V is TRBV7-2 and J is TRBJ2-2; 9 nucleotides align to TRBD2. Germline CDR1 reads SGHTA; CDR2 reads FQGNSA. The CDR3 contains 19 residues. V was pared by 0 bases and J by 2 bases, with 10 bases of the junction left unmatched.

V is TRBV5-1 and J is TRBJ1-1; TRBD1 might be the D (5 bases). CDR1 is SGHRS and CDR2 is YFSETQ in the germline V gene. Trimming stripped 1 base from V and 3 bases from J, with 7 bases between. CDR3 length: 13 residues. The CDR3 region is CASSLKGYTEAFF. CDR3 bases: TGCGCCAGCAGCTTGAAGGGGTACACTGAAGCTTTCTTT.

V usage is TRBV6-5 and J usage is TRBJ2-7; tentative D call: TRBD2 (6 bases). Trimming stripped 2 bases from V and 3 bases from J, with 17 bases between. Looked up from germline, CDR1 is MNHEY and CDR2 is SVGAGI. The CDR3 loop spans 16 amino acids. The CDR3 DNA reads as TGTGCCAGCAGTTACCGGGACTCCGGTTTCGGCTACGAGCAGTACTTC. It yields the protein CASSYRDSGFGYEQYF.